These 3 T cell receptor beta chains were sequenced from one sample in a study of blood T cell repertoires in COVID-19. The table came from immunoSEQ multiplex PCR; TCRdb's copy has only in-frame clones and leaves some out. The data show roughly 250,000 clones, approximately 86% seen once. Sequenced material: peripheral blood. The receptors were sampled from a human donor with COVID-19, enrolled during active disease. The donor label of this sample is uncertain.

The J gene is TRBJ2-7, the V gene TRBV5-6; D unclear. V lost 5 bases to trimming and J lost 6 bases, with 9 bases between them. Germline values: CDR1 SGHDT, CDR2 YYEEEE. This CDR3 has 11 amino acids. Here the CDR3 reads CASRSGGEQYF. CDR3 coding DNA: TGTGCCAGCAGGTCCGGCGGCGAGCAGTACTTC.

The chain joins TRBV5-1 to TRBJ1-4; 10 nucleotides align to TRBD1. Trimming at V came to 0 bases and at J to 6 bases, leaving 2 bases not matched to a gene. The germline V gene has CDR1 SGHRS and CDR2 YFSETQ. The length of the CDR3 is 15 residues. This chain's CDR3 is CASSLEGTGDEKLFF. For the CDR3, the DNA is TGCGCCAGCAGCTTGGAGGGGACAGGGGATGAAAAACTGTTTTTT.

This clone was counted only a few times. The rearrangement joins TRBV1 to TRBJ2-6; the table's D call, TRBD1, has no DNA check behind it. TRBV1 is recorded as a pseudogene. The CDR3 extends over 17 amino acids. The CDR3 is CTSVRDRGASGANVLTF. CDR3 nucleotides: TGCACCAGCGTCCGGGACAGGGGAGCGTCTGGGGCCAACGTCCTGACTTTC.